The rows below give T cell receptor beta chains drawn from one sample of a study of identifying expanded T cells in peripheral blood. Some clones are missing from TCRdb's copy, which holds only in-frame ones; the method was immunoSEQ multiplex PCR. The sample contains approximately 120,000 clones, approximately 80% of which appear only once. The sequenced material came from blood. These receptors were collected from a person aged 18 to 69 in good health. CDR3s include the opening cysteine and the closing phenylalanine or tryptophan. A D gene is named only where the DNA matches it firmly. Only part of the rows carry a size: once, few, many, or a class if the clone is expanded.

TRBJ1-5	-	TRBD1	TRBV18	CASSPGNRGNQPQHF	TGTGCCAGCTCACCAGGAAACAGGGGTAATCAGCCCCAGCATTTT
TRBJ1-1	-	-	TRBV18	CASSPRVAIEAFF	TGTGCCAGCTCACCACGGGTCGCGATAGAAGCTTTCTTT
TRBJ1-2	-	TRBD1	TRBV25-1	CASSKTGPYGYTF	TGTGCCAGCAGTAAGACAGGGCCCTATGGCTACACCTTC
TRBJ1-1	-	-	TRBV6-6	CASSWIFKAFF	TGTGCCAGCAGCTGGATTTTCAAGGCTTTCTTT
TRBJ1-1	-	TRBD1	TRBV6-1	CASRTGGIGTEAFF	TGTGCCAGCAGGACAGGGGGCATAGGGACTGAAGCTTTCTTT
TRBJ1-6	-	-	TRBV18	CASSPRGYNSPLHF	TGTGCCAGCTCACCGAGGGGTTATAATTCACCCCTCCACTTT
TRBJ2-7	-	TRBD2	TRBV10-3	CAIGDNGLADTYEQYF	TGTGCCATCGGAGATAACGGGCTAGCGGACACCTACGAGCAGTACTTC
TRBJ2-7	medium-sized	-	TRBV7-2	CASSYDEYYEQYF	TGTGCCAGCAGCTACGATGAGTACTACGAGCAGTACTTC
TRBJ1-1	-	-	TRBV28	CASSFGGNVLAEAFF	TGTGCCAGCAGTTTTGGGGGGAACGTCCTGGCTGAAGCTTTCTTT
TRBJ2-3	-	-	TRBV7-9	CASSLVIDTQYF	TGTGCCAGCAGCTTAGTTATTGATACGCAGTATTTT
TRBJ2-7	-	TRBD1	TRBV28	CASSSSGTGSHEQYF	TGTGCCAGCAGTTCATCCGGGACAGGGTCCCACGAGCAGTACTTC
TRBJ2-1	-	TRBD1	TRBV29-1	CSSVGQGKGEQFF	TGCAGCTCCGTAGGACAGGGGAAGGGCGAGCAGTTCTTC
TRBJ1-4	-	TRBD1	TRBV15	CATSSQSPTGSNEKLFF	TGTGCCACCAGCAGCCAATCCCCGACAGGGTCTAATGAAAAACTGTTTTTT
TRBJ2-7	-	TRBD2	TRBV9	CASSVGPPSGSSYEQYF	TGTGCCAGCAGCGTAGGTCCTCCGAGCGGGAGCTCCTACGAGCAGTACTTC
TRBJ1-2	-	-	TRBV11-3	CASSFSEEGGYTF	TGTGCCAGCAGCTTCAGTGAGGAAGGAGGCTACACCTTC
TRBJ1-6	-	-	TRBV25-1	CASSADLRGYSPLHF	TGTGCCAGCAGTGCCGACCTACGGGGGTATTCACCCCTCCACTTT
TRBJ1-3	-	-	TRBV7-2	CASSPRQTWGNTIYF	TGTGCCAGCAGCCCACGGCAAACCTGGGGAAACACCATATATTTT
TRBJ1-1	-	-	TRBV6-5	CASSLQENTEAFF	TGTGCCAGCAGTTTACAGGAGAACACTGAAGCTTTCTTT
TRBJ1-5	-	TRBD1	TRBV19	CASTPGQGHQPQHF	TGTGCCAGTACCCCGGGACAGGGGCATCAGCCCCAGCATTTT
TRBJ1-2	-	TRBD1	TRBV7-9	CASSQPGTEFITGYTF	TGTGCCAGCAGCCAGCCCGGGACAGAGTTTATCACTGGCTACACCTTC
TRBJ2-4	-	-	TRBV6-6	CASDDGGGQGTGIQYF	TGTGCCAGCGACGACGGGGGGGGACAGGGAACGGGCATTCAGTACTTC
TRBJ1-3	-	-	TRBV6-1	CASSDSWKGVNTIYF	TGTGCCAGCAGTGATAGTTGGAAAGGGGTAAACACCATATATTTT
TRBJ2-7	-	-	TRBV21-1	CASSKETGCRGEQYF	TGTGCCAGCAGCAAAGAGACAGGGTGCCGCGGGGAGCAGTACTTC
TRBJ1-3	-	-	TRBV7-9	CASSLTVRNTIYF	TGTGCCAGCAGTCTGACGGTGCGAAACACCATATATTTT
TRBJ2-2	-	TRBD1	TRBV7-9	CASSFSLSLTGGGGELFF	TGTGCCAGCAGCTTCTCTCTATCGCTTACAGGGGGCGGCGGGGAGCTGTTTTTT
TRBJ1-2	-	-	TRBV27	CASSALKGPFGYTF	TGTGCCAGCAGTGCCCTCAAGGGCCCCTTCGGCTACACCTTC
TRBJ2-1	-	TRBD1	TRBV10-1	CASSLGGTGRFF	TGCGCCAGCAGCCTTGGCGGGACAGGGCGTTTCTTC
TRBJ1-1	-	-	TRBV15	CATSRDQGNTEAFF	TGTGCCACCAGCAGAGATCAGGGGAACACTGAAGCTTTCTTT
TRBJ2-3	once	-	TRBV7-9	CASSPRSDTQYF	TGTGCCAGCAGCCCCAGGTCGGATACGCAGTATTTT
TRBJ1-2	-	-	TRBV7-9	CASSRDSYGYTF	TGTGCCAGCAGCCGAGACAGTTATGGCTACACCTTC
TRBJ2-2	-	TRBD1	TRBV10-3	CALRTGGNANTGELFF	TGTGCCCTCCGGACAGGGGGCAACGCGAACACCGGGGAGCTGTTTTTT
TRBJ1-2	-	-	TRBV7-9	CAMEGQNEGYTF	TGTGCCATGGAAGGGCAGAACGAAGGCTACACCTTC
TRBJ2-5	once	-	TRBV7-9	CASSLYGGETQYF	TGTGCCAGCAGCTTGTATGGGGGAGAGACCCAGTACTTC
TRBJ1-1	-	-	TRBV10-2	CASRKQRSNTEAFF	TGCGCCAGCAGAAAACAGAGATCGAACACTGAAGCTTTCTTT
TRBJ2-3	-	-	TRBV6-5	CASSYTGAYTDTQYF	TGTGCCAGCAGTTACACGGGGGCCTACACAGATACGCAGTATTTT
TRBJ1-2	-	-	TRBV6-4	CASSQDPSYYGYTF	TGTGCCAGCAGCCAGGACCCTAGTTACTATGGCTACACCTTC
TRBJ2-1	few	-	TRBV27	CASSLYWAVNEQFF	TGTGCCAGCAGTTTATATTGGGCGGTAAATGAGCAGTTCTTC
TRBJ1-1	-	-	TRBV18	CASSPMAGASGSAIGAFF	TGTGCCAGCTCACCAATGGCGGGAGCTTCCGGATCAGCCATCGGAGCTTTCTTT
TRBJ1-6	few	-	TRBV6-6	CASRGSNSPLHF	TGTGCCAGCAGGGGATCGAATTCACCCCTCCACTTT
TRBJ1-1	once	-	TRBV9	CASSVEAGSLEAFF	TGTGCCAGCAGCGTAGAGGCGGGGTCGCTTGAAGCTTTCTTT
TRBJ1-2	-	TRBD1	TRBV18	CASSPGQVYGYTF	TGTGCCAGCTCCCCAGGACAGGTCTATGGCTACACCTTC
TRBJ2-6	-	TRBD1	TRBV27	CASSLRSDRNPSGANVLTF	TGTGCCAGCAGTTTAAGGTCGGACAGGAACCCCTCTGGGGCCAACGTCCTGACTTTC
TRBJ1-2	-	-	TRBV13	CASSDPSSEANYGYTF	TGTGCCAGCAGCGACCCCTCATCTGAAGCTAACTATGGCTACACCTTC
TRBJ2-1	-	-	TRBV29-1	CSVEGAADNEQFF	TGCAGCGTTGAAGGGGCAGCGGACAATGAGCAGTTCTTC
TRBJ2-5	-	TRBD1	TRBV5-1	CASSLYADRVETQYF	TGCGCCAGCAGCTTGTACGCGGACAGGGTTGAGACCCAGTACTTC